This record looks at one T cell receptor (beta chain) sequence and its context. This clone was detected once. This clone's antigen is unknown. No base quality values were provided; no much bigger clone lies one nucleotide off. The data were taken from a study of blood T cell repertoires in COVID-19 (TCRdb year 2020). Regarding the study in general: Collaborator samples came from the United States, Italy and Spain and covered acute and convalescent phases of COVID-19. The prospective study material was composed of cDNA or gDNA derived from T cells, B-cell-depleted T cells, or PBMCs. Subjects who had been exposed to COVID-19, were actively infected with it, or had recovered from it provided the deeply sampled blood TCRbeta repertoires that made up the dataset. The repertoires were released in a freely available public database intended as a resource for research on the immune response to SARS-CoV-2. Samples came from the ongoing ImmuneRACE study (first 160 participants) plus 1,254 subjects from 6 global collaborators. Nearly every sample came with metadata listing a de-identified subject ID, COVID-19 status, age in years and sex. Where available, HLA class I and class II types were taken from metadata supplied by the sample provider and were not determined by assay-based typing. Study-wide findings and limitations: The amount of clinical and demographic metadata varied by source and participant and was provided uncurated.

TCRbeta CDR3 regions were amplified from genomic DNA using the immunoSEQ Assay, a bias-controlled multiplex PCR. The study's own analysis went as follows. Within the assay, amplification of reference gene primers was used to estimate how many nucleated cells each sample contained. To quantify the absolute abundance of each unique TCRbeta CDR3 rearrangement, sequence reads were collapsed and filtered. For each sample, productive Simpson clonality was calculated as the square root of Simpson's diversity index across productive rearrangements. TCRdb retrieved this table from immuneACCESS and kept in-frame rearrangements only. Not all clones are present; in checked studies, unresolved V genes account for under half, and no reason is known for the remainder. From that table come the V and J calls and clone size; the DNA was used to work out D and trimming. The sample profile shows more than 150,000 clones; about 83% of them were found once. The top ten constitute roughly an eighth of the sample.

One collaborating source in Seattle enrolled patients during active infection and followed them longitudinally through the course of disease. Whole blood was collected in K2EDTA tubes by collaborating institutions according to the institutions' own protocols. For TCRbeta analysis, collaborator samples were shipped as frozen whole blood, as isolated PBMCs, or as DNA extracted from either sample type. Sequences were obtained from peripheral blood. The source is a woman in her seventies with COVID-19, enrolled during active disease.

The nucleotide sequence reads TGTGCCAGCTGGGACAGGGGCTACGAGCAGTACTTC. This gives the protein CASWDRGYEQYF. The sequence joins TRBV2 to TRBJ2-7, and 10 junctional nucleotides match TRBD1. Via the germline V gene, CDR1 is SNHLY and CDR2 FYNNEI. Here V drops 8 bases and J drops 3 bases, and the junction holds 1 base not matched to any gene. From the cysteine up to the phenylalanine, the CDR3 has a length of 12 residues. CDR3 DNA only is kept here, 36 bases in frame from base 1.